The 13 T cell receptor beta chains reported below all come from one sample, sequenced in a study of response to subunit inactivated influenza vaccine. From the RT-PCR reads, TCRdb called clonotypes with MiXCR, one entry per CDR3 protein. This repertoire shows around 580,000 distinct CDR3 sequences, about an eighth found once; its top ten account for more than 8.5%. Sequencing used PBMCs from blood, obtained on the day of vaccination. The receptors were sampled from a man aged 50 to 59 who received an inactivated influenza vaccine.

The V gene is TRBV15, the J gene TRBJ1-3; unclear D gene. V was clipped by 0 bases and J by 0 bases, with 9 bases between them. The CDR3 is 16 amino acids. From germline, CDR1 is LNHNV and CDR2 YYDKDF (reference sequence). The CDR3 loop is CATSRDSASSGNTIYF. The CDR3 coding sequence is TGTGCCACCAGCAGAGATTCAGCTTCCTCTGGAAACACCATATATTTT.

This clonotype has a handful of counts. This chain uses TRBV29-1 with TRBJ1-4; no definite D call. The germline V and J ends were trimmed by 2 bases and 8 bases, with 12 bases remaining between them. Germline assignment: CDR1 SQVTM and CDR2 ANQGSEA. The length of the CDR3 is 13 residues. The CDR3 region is CSVEFRRGEKLFF. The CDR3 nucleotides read TGCAGCGTTGAATTCCGGCGGGGAGAAAAACTGTTTTTT.

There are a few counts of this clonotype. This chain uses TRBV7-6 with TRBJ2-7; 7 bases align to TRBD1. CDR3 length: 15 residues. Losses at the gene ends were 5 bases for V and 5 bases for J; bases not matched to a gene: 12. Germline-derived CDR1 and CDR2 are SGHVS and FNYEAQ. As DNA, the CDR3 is TGTGCCAGCAGCCCCATAGGGACAGAATCCCACGAGCAGTACTTC. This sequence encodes CASSPIGTESHEQYF.

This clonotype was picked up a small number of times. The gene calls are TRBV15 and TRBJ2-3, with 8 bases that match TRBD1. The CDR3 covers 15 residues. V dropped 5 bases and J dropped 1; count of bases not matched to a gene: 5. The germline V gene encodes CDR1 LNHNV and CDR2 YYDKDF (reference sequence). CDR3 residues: CATSEGQGGTDTQYF. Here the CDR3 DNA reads TGTGCCACCAGCGAAGGACAGGGTGGCACAGATACGCAGTATTTT.

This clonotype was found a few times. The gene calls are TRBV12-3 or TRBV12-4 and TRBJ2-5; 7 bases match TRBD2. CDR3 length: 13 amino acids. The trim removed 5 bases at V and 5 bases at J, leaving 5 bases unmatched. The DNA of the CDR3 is TGTGCCAGCAGTCGACTAGCTAGGGAGACCCAGTACTTC. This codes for CASSRLARETQYF.

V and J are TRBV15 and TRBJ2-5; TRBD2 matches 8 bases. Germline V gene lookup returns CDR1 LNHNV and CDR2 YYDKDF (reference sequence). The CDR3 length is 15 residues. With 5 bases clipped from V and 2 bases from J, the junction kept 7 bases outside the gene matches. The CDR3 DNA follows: TGTGCCACCAGCCGTACTAGCGGAACTCAAGAGACCCAGTACTTC. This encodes CATSRTSGTQETQYF. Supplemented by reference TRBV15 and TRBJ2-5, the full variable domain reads DAMVIQNPRYQVTQFGKPVTLSCSQTLNHNVMYWYQQKSSQAPKLLFHYYDKDFNNEADTPDNFQSRRPNTSFCFLDIRSPGLGDTAMYLCATSRTSGTQETQYFGPGTRLLVL.

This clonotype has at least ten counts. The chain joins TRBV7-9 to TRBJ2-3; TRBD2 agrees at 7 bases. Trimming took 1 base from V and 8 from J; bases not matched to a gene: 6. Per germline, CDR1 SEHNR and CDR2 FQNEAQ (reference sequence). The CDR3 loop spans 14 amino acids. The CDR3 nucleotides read TGTGCCAGCAGCTTAGAGGCTAGCGGCGGTACGCAGTATTTT. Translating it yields CASSLEASGGTQYF.

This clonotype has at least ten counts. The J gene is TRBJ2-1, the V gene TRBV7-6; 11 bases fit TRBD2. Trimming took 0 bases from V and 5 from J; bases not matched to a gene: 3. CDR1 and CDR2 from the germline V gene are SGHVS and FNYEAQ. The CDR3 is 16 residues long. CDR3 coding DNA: TGTGCCAGCAGCTTAGCAGCACTAGCGGGAGACAATGAGCAGTTCTTC. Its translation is CASSLAALAGDNEQFF.

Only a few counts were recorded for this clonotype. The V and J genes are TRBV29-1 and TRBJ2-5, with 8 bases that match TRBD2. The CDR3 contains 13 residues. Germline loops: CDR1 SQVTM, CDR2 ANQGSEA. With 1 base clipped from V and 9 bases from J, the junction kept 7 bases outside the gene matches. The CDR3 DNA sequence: TGCAGCGTTGAAGTAGCGGGGCGCGGGGCCCAGTACTTC. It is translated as CSVEVAGRGAQYF. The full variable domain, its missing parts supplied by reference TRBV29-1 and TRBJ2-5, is SAVISQKPSRDICQRGTSLTIQCQVDSQVTMMFWYRQQPGQSLTLIATANQGSEATYESGFVIDKFPISRPNLTFSTLTVSNMSPEDSSIYLCSVEVAGRGAQYFGPGTRLLVL.

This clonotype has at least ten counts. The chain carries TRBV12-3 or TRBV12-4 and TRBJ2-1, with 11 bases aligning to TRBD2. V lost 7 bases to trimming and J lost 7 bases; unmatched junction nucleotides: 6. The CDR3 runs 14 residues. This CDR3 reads CASTSSGRTNEQFF. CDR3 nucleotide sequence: TGTGCCAGCACATCTAGCGGGAGGACTAATGAGCAGTTCTTC.

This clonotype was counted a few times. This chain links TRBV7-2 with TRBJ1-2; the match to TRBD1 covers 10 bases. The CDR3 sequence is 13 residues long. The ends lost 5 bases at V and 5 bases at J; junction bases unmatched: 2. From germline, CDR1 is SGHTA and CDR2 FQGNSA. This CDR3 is CASSRTGGYGYTF. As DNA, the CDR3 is TGTGCCAGCAGCAGGACAGGGGGGTATGGCTACACCTTC.

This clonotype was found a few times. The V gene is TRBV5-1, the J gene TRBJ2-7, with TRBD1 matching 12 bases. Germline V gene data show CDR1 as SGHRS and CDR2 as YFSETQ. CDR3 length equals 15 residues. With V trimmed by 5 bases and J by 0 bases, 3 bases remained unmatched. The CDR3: CASRGTGGLSYEQYF. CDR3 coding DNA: TGCGCCAGCAGAGGGACAGGGGGCCTCTCCTACGAGCAGTACTTC. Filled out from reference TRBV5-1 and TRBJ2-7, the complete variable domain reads KAGVTQTPRYLIKTRGQQVTLSCSPISGHRSVSWYQQTPGQGLQFLFEYFSETQRNKGNFPGRFSGRQFSNSRSEMNVSTLELGDSALYLCASRGTGGLSYEQYFGPGTRLTVT.

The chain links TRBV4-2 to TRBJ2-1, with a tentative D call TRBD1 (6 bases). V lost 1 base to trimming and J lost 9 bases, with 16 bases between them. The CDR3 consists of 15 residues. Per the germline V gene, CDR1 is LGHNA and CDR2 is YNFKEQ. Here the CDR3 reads CASSQAQGKASEQFF. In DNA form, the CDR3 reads TGTGCCAGCAGCCAAGCGCAGGGGAAGGCTAGTGAGCAGTTCTTC.